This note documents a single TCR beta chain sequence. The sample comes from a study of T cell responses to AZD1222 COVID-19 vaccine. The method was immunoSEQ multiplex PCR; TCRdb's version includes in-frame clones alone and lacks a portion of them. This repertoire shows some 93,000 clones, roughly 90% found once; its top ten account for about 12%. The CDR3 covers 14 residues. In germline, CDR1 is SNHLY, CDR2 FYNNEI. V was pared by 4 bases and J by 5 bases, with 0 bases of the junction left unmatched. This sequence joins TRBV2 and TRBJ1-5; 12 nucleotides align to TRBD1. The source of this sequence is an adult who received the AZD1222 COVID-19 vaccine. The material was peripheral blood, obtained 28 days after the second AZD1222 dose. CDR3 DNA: TGTGCCAGCAGTGGGGACAGGGGGCATCAGCCCCAGCATTTT. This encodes CASSGDRGHQPQHF.